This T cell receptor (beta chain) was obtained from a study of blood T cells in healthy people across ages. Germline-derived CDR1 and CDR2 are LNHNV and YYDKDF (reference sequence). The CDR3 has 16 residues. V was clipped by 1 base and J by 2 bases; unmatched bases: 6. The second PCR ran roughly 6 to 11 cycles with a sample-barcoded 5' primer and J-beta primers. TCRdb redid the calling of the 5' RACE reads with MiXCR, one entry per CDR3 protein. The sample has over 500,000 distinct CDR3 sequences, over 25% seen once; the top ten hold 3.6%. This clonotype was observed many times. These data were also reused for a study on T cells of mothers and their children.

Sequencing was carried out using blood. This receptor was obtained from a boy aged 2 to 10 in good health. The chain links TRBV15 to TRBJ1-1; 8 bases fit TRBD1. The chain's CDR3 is CATSRVRTGPNTEAFF. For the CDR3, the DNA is TGTGCCACCAGCAGAGTGCGGACAGGGCCAAACACTGAAGCTTTCTTT.